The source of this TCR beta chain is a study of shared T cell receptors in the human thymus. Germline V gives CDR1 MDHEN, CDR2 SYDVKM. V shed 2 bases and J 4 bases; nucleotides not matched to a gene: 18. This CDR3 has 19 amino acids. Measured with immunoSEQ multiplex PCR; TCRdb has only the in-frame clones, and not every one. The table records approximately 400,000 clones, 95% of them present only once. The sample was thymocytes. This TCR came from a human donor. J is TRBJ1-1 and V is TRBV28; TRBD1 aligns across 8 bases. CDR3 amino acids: CASSLRQGAGGNRSTEAFF. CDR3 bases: TGTGCCAGCAGTTTACGTCAGGGGGCAGGGGGCAACCGATCCACTGAAGCTTTCTTT.